A selection of T cell receptor beta chains follows, all from one sample in a study of T cells in Graves' hyperthyroidism and ophthalmopathy. Each CDR3 protein is one row after TCRdb ran MiXCR on the multiplex PCR reads. The sample has fewer than 650,000 distinct CDR3 sequences; over 12% are singletons. Source material: blood. The receptors were gathered from a woman aged 35 to 49 with Graves' ophthalmopathy. CDR3s include the opening cysteine and the closing phenylalanine or tryptophan. Fields, in order: CDR3 protein, CDR3 DNA, D gene, clone size, J gene, V gene. A D gene is named only where the DNA matches it firmly. Rows may omit the clone size; those that give it use once, few, many or a size class.

CDR3 protein: CASSLYTSGTNTGELFF
CDR3 DNA: TGCGCCAGCAGCCTATATACTAGCGGAACGAACACCGGGGAGCTGTTTTTT
D gene: TRBD2
clone size: .
J gene: TRBJ2-2
V gene: TRBV4-1

CDR3 protein: CAWGTDFNQPQHF
CDR3 DNA: TGTGCCTGGGGGACAGACTTCAATCAGCCCCAGCATTTT
D gene: TRBD1
clone size: many
J gene: TRBJ1-5
V gene: TRBV30

CDR3 protein: CAWSVSRLARETQYF
CDR3 DNA: TGTGCCTGGAGTGTGAGTCGGCTAGCCAGGGAGACCCAGTACTTC
D gene: .
clone size: many
J gene: TRBJ2-5
V gene: TRBV30

CDR3 protein: CASSHEVAGETQYF
CDR3 DNA: TGTGCCAGCTCACACGAGGTAGCGGGGGAGACCCAGTACTTC
D gene: TRBD2
clone size: many
J gene: TRBJ2-5
V gene: TRBV18

CDR3 protein: CASVGSTEAFF
CDR3 DNA: TGTGCCAGCGTCGGGTCCACTGAAGCTTTCTTT
D gene: .
clone size: many
J gene: TRBJ1-1
V gene: TRBV28

CDR3 protein: CAISGYLYGYTF
CDR3 DNA: TGTGCCATCAGCGGGTACCTCTATGGCTACACCTTC
D gene: .
clone size: many
J gene: TRBJ1-2
V gene: TRBV10-3

CDR3 protein: CASSTWTGSYEQYF
CDR3 DNA: TGTGCCAGCAGTACATGGACGGGGAGCTACGAGCAGTACTTC
D gene: .
clone size: many
J gene: TRBJ2-7
V gene: TRBV6-1

CDR3 protein: CASSQEGLAVYQETQYF
CDR3 DNA: TGCGCCAGCAGCCAAGAAGGCTTGGCCGTGTACCAAGAGACCCAGTACTTC
D gene: .
clone size: few
J gene: TRBJ2-5
V gene: TRBV4-1

CDR3 protein: CASTTAGTGGRDTQYF
CDR3 DNA: TGTGCCAGCACCACGGCGGGGACAGGGGGTCGAGATACGCAGTATTTT
D gene: TRBD1
clone size: few
J gene: TRBJ2-3
V gene: TRBV28

CDR3 protein: CASSRQTYEQYF
CDR3 DNA: TGTGCCAGCAGCCGCCAAACCTACGAGCAGTACTTC
D gene: .
clone size: many
J gene: TRBJ2-7
V gene: TRBV6-1

CDR3 protein: CASSFLVSEQYF
CDR3 DNA: TGTGCCAGCAGTTTCTTGGTGAGCGAGCAGTACTTC
D gene: .
clone size: many
J gene: TRBJ2-7
V gene: TRBV28

CDR3 protein: CSAGFADFNYGYTF
CDR3 DNA: TGCAGTGCTGGTTTTGCGGATTTTAACTATGGCTACACCTTC
D gene: .
clone size: many
J gene: TRBJ1-2
V gene: TRBV20-1

CDR3 protein: CASRMGPTQMLYEQYF
CDR3 DNA: TGTGCCAGCCGCATGGGACCCACCCAGATGTTATACGAGCAGTACTTC
D gene: .
clone size: few
J gene: TRBJ2-7
V gene: TRBV11-2